This T cell receptor beta chain is drawn from a study of blood T cells in healthy people across ages (dated by TCRdb to 2015 to 2017). Broadly, across the study: In model experiments, template switching captured about one uniquely barcoded TCR beta cDNA molecule for every two T cells. To track age-related changes in TCR beta repertoire diversity, the study relied on deep sequencing normalized with unique cDNA molecular identifiers. Donors were grouped into four age groups: young (average roughly 15 years), middle-aged (around 39), aged (about 59) and long-lived (just over 80). Using the same blood draw, the study looked at two additional independent replicas of 1 million unique cDNA reads for two donors, one aged 18 to 30 and the other aged 80 or older.

This clonotype has a handful of counts. Its cognate antigen has yet to be identified. There are no base qualities to consult, and no much larger clone falls within one base. Systemically healthy Caucasian individuals from Russia, around 38 in total and aged about 6 to 100 years, were included as donors. Each donor gave around 9.9 milliliters of peripheral blood, collected into EDTA-treated Vacutainer tubes. Ficoll-Paque density-gradient centrifugation was used to isolate PBMCs, with at least 7 million per sample. Total RNA was extracted from PBMCs with Trizol reagent, with at least 5.5 micrograms obtained per sample. For every donor, an aliquot of PBMCs went through flow cytometry to measure the percentages of naive CD45RAhigh/CD27high T cells. General conclusions and limits of the study: Because the CMV infection status of the donors was unknown, age-related changes in expanded clonotypes may potentially have been confounded. Compared with the aged group, the long-lived group had more naive CD4+ T cells, fewer expanded clones and increased TCR diversity, a pattern suggesting age selection. A strong correlation was found between observed TCR beta diversity and the percentage of naive T cells measured by flow cytometry. Estimates of total diversity based on one million sequenced T cells were regarded as lower bounds and as underestimates. Observed TCR beta diversity per million T cells fell roughly linearly with age, and a significant reduction was already apparent by age approximately 41. Bulk unsorted PBMC profiling prevented conclusive comparison of naive and antigen-experienced compartments.

The method was 5' RACE. The sequencing machine was an Illumina HiSeq 2500. A second 7 to 11 cycle PCR used a sample-barcoded 5' primer and a J-beta primer mix. A unique molecular identifier was introduced onto each TCR beta cDNA molecule by a template-switch 5' adaptor carrying 12 random nucleotides. Each sample yielded at least 2.5 million CDR3-containing paired-end reads. The Mint cDNA synthesis kit, primed by a TRBC-specific oligonucleotide, was used to synthesize first-strand cDNA from all RNA. All cDNA was treated with uracil-DNA glycosylase and then went through a first 18-cycle PCR with the universal primers M1SS and BC2_uni_R. In the original analysis: For normalization, 1 million high-quality reads were randomly selected from each sample, with every read carrying a distinct molecular identifier. Reads sharing molecular identifiers were discarded rather than binned into consensus sequences. MiTCR, run with a Q25 quality threshold and the strictest error-elimination algorithm, handled CDR3 identification, clonotype clustering and error correction. Lower-bound total TCR beta diversity was estimated with a nonparametric unseen species model using Euler transformation. TCRdb reanalyzed the raw reads on its own, using fastp at Q25 for trimming and MiXCR for clone calling, and kept in-frame beta chains. Rows are combined by CDR3 protein, so each entry shows the most common genes and DNA. The V and J calls were determined by TCRdb, not by the authors. The sample includes 450,000 to 600,000 distinct CDR3 sequences, with around a quarter observed a single time. The top ten clonotypes cover approximately 4% of the sample.

Per the germline V gene (reference sequence), DFQATT is the CDR1 and SNEGSKA is the CDR2. Counted from cysteine to phenylalanine, this CDR3 has 16 amino acids. Only the CDR3 part of the read is kept: 48 bases, read in frame from the first base. Trimming leaves V shorter by 3 bases and J shorter by 4 bases, with the junction holding 11 bases beyond the gene matches. This sample was also put to use in a study of T cells of mothers and their children. The second publication reports: Nine systemically healthy Caucasian individuals, comprising three mothers and their six children, were included as donors. cDNA synthesis consumed the entire amount of extracted RNA, loaded at 1.5 ug RNA in each 15 ul reaction. In the second PCR, the M1S primer introduced both the sample barcodes and 2-4 random nucleotides. Over 8.5 million TCR beta CDR3 reads came from each mother, compared with approximately 2.8 million reads from each child. Thymic selection similarly shapes TCR recombination output in related and unrelated pairs, with minor effect from inherited differences. Normalized repertoire overlap was always found to be slightly, but never significantly, higher in related mother-child pairs than in unrelated mother-child pairs. Persistent microchimeric T cell clones were not detected, at a sensitivity of about 90 clones per million clonotypes. Deep NGS was used in the study to compare the TCR beta repertoires of mothers and children and to look for features that separate related mother-child pairs from unrelated individuals. The mean age was roughly 44 +/- 4 years for the mothers and about 12 +/- 4 years for the children. After adapter ligation was performed with NEBNext reagents, the libraries were sequenced on an Illumina HiSeq 2000 with 100+100 nt paired-end reads. Mother and child libraries were prepared a month apart and sequenced in separate runs to prevent cross-contamination. For each donor, somewhere between about 450,000 and 2,200,000 distinct TCR beta clonotypes were identified. Naive TCR beta clonotypes were estimated from low-frequency clonotypes matched to each donor's FACS-determined naive share, without sorting.

This TCR was sampled from a boy aged 2 to 10 in good health. In this chain, TRBV20-1 is recombined with TRBJ2-4, with 8 junctional bases fitting TRBD2. The specimen sequenced was blood. The CDR3 in this case is CSASRLAGPRKNIQYF. The nucleotide sequence is TGCAGTGCTAGTAGGCTAGCGGGCCCACGGAAAAACATTCAGTACTTC.